This T cell receptor beta chain comes out of a study of shared clonotypes between healthy human individuals. Study-wide background: Plates per donor: three CD4 naive, three CD4 memory, two CD8 naive, one CD8 memory. Study results and caveats: Several donors shared 4.5% to 6.5% of their naive CD4 clonotypes.

Subsets obtained from CD4+ cells comprised CD45RA+ naive and CD45RA-negative memory cells. Remarks on this clone: Its antigen is unidentified.

The CDR3 is 15 residues long. V lost 2 bases, J lost 6 bases, and 14 bases lay in between. Germline-derived CDR1 and CDR2 are MNHNS and SASEGT. This table comes from immunoSEQ multiplex PCR, and its TCRdb copy is limited to in-frame clones, with some not included. Altogether roughly 2,500,000 clones are present, 90% to 95% being singletons, with the ten largest covering approximately 0.35%. This chain joins TRBV6-1 and TRBJ1-5; D is uncertain. Material for sequencing was naive CD4+ T cells from PBMCs. This sample's subset: CD45RA+ positively selected. This TCR was sampled from a man aged 18 to 29 in good health. Some clones in this sample may be carry-over from other donors' samples. The CDR3 sequence is CASSEFSSVIQPQHF. The CDR3 bases are TGTGCCAGCAGTGAATTTTCATCGGTTATTCAGCCCCAGCATTTT.